This is a list of T cell receptor beta chains from one sample in a study of control samples from healthy donors and cancer patients. The method was immunoSEQ multiplex PCR; TCRdb's version includes in-frame clones alone and lacks a portion of them. This repertoire shows 130,000 to 150,000 clones, about 90% found once; its top ten account for 3.2%. The sequencing input was blood. These TCRs come from a young man in good health. CDR3s include the opening cysteine and the closing phenylalanine or tryptophan. The D gene is left open where the match is weak. A clone size is listed for some rows: how often the clone was seen (once, few, many), or a class if it is expanded.

NA TRBJ2-1 TRBD2 TRBV7-2 CASRPPGLASNEQFF TGTGCCAGCAGGCCCCCGGGACTAGCGAGCAATGAGCAGTTCTTC
NA TRBJ1-1 NA TRBV10-2 CASRERDMNTEAFF TGCGCCAGCAGGGAGAGGGACATGAACACTGAAGCTTTCTTT
NA TRBJ1-6 TRBD1 TRBV27 CASRGQGGDNSPLHF TGTGCCAGCAGGGGACAGGGGGGGGATAATTCACCCCTCCACTTT
NA TRBJ2-3 TRBD2 TRBV5-4 CASSLGTSGGRPDTQYF TGTGCCAGCAGCTTAGGTACTAGCGGGGGCCGTCCAGATACGCAGTATTTT
NA TRBJ2-3 NA TRBV27 CASSQYADTQYF TGTGCCAGCAGTCAGTACGCAGATACGCAGTATTTT
NA TRBJ2-1 NA TRBV7-3 CASSLTGDFYNEQFF TGTGCCAGCAGCTTAACCGGGGATTTCTACAATGAGCAGTTCTTC
NA TRBJ1-5 NA TRBV10-2 CASSEYGLNQPQHF TGCGCCAGCAGTGAATACGGACTCAATCAGCCCCAGCATTTT
NA TRBJ2-7 NA TRBV27 CASSPGPGWSYEQYF TGTGCCAGCAGTCCCGGACCGGGTTGGTCCTACGAGCAGTACTTC
NA TRBJ2-1 NA TRBV29-1 CSVEKGRRYNEQFF TGCAGCGTTGAAAAGGGGCGCAGGTACAATGAGCAGTTCTTC
NA TRBJ2-1 NA TRBV29-1 CSVEPGTPYNEQFF TGCAGCGTTGAACCTGGGACACCTTACAATGAGCAGTTCTTC
NA TRBJ1-2 NA TRBV28 CASSPGPSNYGYTF TGTGCCAGCAGCCCGGGACCGTCAAACTATGGCTACACCTTC
NA TRBJ1-6 NA TRBV19 CASSFRSMDSSPLHF TGTGCCAGTAGTTTCCGATCCATGGATAGTTCACCCCTCCACTTT
NA TRBJ2-1 TRBD2 TRBV27 CASSLGGSSYNEQFF TGTGCCAGCAGTTTGGGGGGGAGCTCCTACAATGAGCAGTTCTTC
NA TRBJ2-7 NA TRBV14 CASSQGADRNYEQYF TGTGCCAGCAGCCAAGGGGCGGACAGAAACTACGAGCAGTACTTC
NA TRBJ2-1 NA TRBV20-1 CSAQLRGLFF TGCAGTGCTCAACTACGAGGTCTGTTCTTC
NA TRBJ2-1 NA TRBV28 CASSRQGTGRLVGNEQFF TGTGCCAGCAGTCGCCAAGGTACAGGACGACTAGTTGGAAATGAGCAGTTCTTC
NA TRBJ1-2 NA TRBV7-9 CASSLQSNYGYTF TGTGCCAGCAGCTTGCAGAGTAACTATGGCTACACCTTC
NA TRBJ1-1 NA TRBV27 CASSTVGTEAFF TGTGCCAGCAGTACGGTGGGCACTGAAGCTTTCTTT
NA TRBJ1-1 NA TRBV6-5 CASSYWKGLESEAFF TGTGCCAGCAGTTACTGGAAAGGTTTGGAGAGTGAAGCTTTCTTT
NA TRBJ1-2 NA TRBV27 CASSLSVGVGYTF TGTGCCAGCAGTTTATCGGTGGGCGTTGGCTACACCTTC
NA TRBJ1-6 TRBD1 TRBV5-5 CASSSTGDNSPLHF TGTGCCAGCAGCTCCACAGGGGACAATTCACCCCTCCACTTT
NA TRBJ2-1 TRBD2 TRBV6-5 CASSERGSVYNEQFF TGTGCCAGCAGCGAGCGGGGGTCAGTATACAATGAGCAGTTCTTC
NA TRBJ1-1 NA TRBV27 CASSPGENTEAFF TGTGCCAGCAGCCCCGGGGAGAACACTGAAGCTTTCTTT
NA TRBJ1-5 TRBD1 TRBV3-1/TRBV3-2 CASSEKDRVSNQPQHF TGTGCCAGCAGCGAAAAAGACAGGGTAAGCAATCAGCCCCAGCATTTT
NA TRBJ2-4 NA TRBV27 CASSGGQSKNIQYF TGTGCCAGCAGTGGAGGACAGAGCAAAAACATTCAGTACTTC
NA TRBJ2-7 NA TRBV5-6 CASSLGGLAYEQYF TGTGCCAGCAGCTTGGGAGGGTTAGCCTACGAGCAGTACTTC
NA TRBJ2-1 NA TRBV19 CASSLIANNEQFF TGTGCCAGTAGTCTTATAGCTAACAATGAGCAGTTCTTC
NA TRBJ1-3 NA TRBV29-1 CSVEDVTGSGNTIYF TGCAGCGTTGAAGATGTAACAGGCTCTGGAAACACCATATATTTT
once TRBJ2-1 TRBD2 TRBV27 CASKLMGLARNNEQFF TGTGCCAGCAAATTAATGGGACTAGCGAGAAACAATGAGCAGTTCTTC
NA TRBJ1-2 NA TRBV19 CASSIRPQGYGYTF TGTGCCAGTAGTATCCGACCACAAGGCTATGGCTACACCTTC
NA TRBJ2-7 NA TRBV28 CASRRQAAYEQYF TGTGCCAGCAGGCGACAGGCTGCCTACGAGCAGTACTTC
NA TRBJ1-4 NA TRBV28 CASSLPKSEKLFF TGTGCCAGCAGTTTGCCAAAATCTGAAAAACTGTTTTTT
once TRBJ2-1 TRBD2 TRBV4-1 CASSQAGGVYNEQFF TGCGCCAGCAGCCAAGCGGGGGGGGTTTACAATGAGCAGTTCTTC
NA TRBJ2-1 TRBD1 TRBV6-1 CASSDRGRLNEQFF TGTGCCAGCAGTGACAGGGGGCGCCTGAATGAGCAGTTCTTC
once TRBJ1-5 NA TRBV19 CASSMENQPQHF TGTGCCAGTAGTATGGAAAATCAGCCCCAGCATTTT
once TRBJ2-3 TRBD2 TRBV6-6 CASSYLRGGRTDTQYF TGTGCCAGCAGTTACCTCCGGGGGGGCCGAACAGATACGCAGTATTTT
NA TRBJ2-7 TRBD1 TRBV11-2 CASSLGARGGSYEQYF TGTGCCAGCAGCTTAGGCGCTAGAGGGGGCTCTTACGAGCAGTACTTC
NA TRBJ1-4 NA TRBV12-3/TRBV12-4 CASSFPENEKLFF TGTGCCAGCAGTTTTCCGGAGAATGAAAAACTGTTTTTT
NA TRBJ2-3 NA TRBV6-2/TRBV6-3 CASSYRAGRRTDTQYF TGTGCCAGCAGTTACCGGGCTGGGAGACGCACAGATACGCAGTATTTT